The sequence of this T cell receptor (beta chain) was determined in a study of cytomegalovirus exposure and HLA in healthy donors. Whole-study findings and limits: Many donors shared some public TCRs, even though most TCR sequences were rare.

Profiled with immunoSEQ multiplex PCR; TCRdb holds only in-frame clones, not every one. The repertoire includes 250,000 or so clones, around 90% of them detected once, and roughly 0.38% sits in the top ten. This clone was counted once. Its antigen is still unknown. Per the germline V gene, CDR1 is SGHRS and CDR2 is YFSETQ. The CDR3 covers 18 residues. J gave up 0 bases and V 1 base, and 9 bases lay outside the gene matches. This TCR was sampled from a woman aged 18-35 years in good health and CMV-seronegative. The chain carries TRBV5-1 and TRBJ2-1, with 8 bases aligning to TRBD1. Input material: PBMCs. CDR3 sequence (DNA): TGCGCCAGCAGCTTGCGACGGACAGGGATGAGCTCCTACAATGAGCAGTTCTTC. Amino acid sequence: CASSLRRTGMSSYNEQFF. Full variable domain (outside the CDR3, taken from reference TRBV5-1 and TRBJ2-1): KAGVTQTPRYLIKTRGQQVTLSCSPISGHRSVSWYQQTPGQGLQFLFEYFSETQRNKGNFPGRFSGRQFSNSRSEMNVSTLELGDSALYLCASSLRRTGMSSYNEQFFGPGTRLTVL.